These 17 T cell receptor beta chains came from one sample sequenced in a study of CD8+ T cells in alopecia areata. Described treatment: oral pan-JAK inhibitor, 5-10 mg twice daily. Following RNA extraction, reverse transcription yielded cDNA that acted as the sequencing template. TCRdb keeps only in-frame clones here, not all; method: immunoSEQ multiplex PCR. The table lists around 270,000 clones, roughly 60% of them singletons. Sample: CD4+ T cells sorted from blood, taken at week 24, from a patient treated with tofacitinib. Receptors were obtained from a human donor with alopecia areata.

The chain recombines TRBV9 with TRBJ2-7; TRBD1 agrees at 10 bases. V lost 2 bases and J lost 6; bases outside the gene matches: 8. This CDR3 comprises 15 residues. Looked up from germline, CDR1 is SGDLS and CDR2 is YYNGEE. CDR3 protein: CASSVHPDRGSEQYF. Here the CDR3 DNA reads TGTGCCAGCAGCGTCCACCCGGACAGGGGGAGCGAGCAGTACTTC.

The chain carries TRBV6-5 and TRBJ2-4; tentative D call: TRBD1 (6 bases). The ends were cut back, 3 bases at V and 6 bases at J, with 15 bases in the middle. CDR1 MNHEY and CDR2 SVGAGI come from the germline V gene. This CDR3 region has 15 residues. The CDR3 loop is CASSYSDRGGNIQYF. CDR3 in DNA: TGTGCCAGCAGTTATTCGGACCGAGGGGGAAACATTCAGTACTTC.

This clone was recorded a few times. The chain employs TRBV28 and TRBJ2-2; TRBD1 agrees at 7 bases. Germline V gene data show CDR1 as MDHEN and CDR2 as SYDVKM. This CDR3 has 16 residues. V lost 6 bases and J lost 5; bases outside the gene matches: 12. As DNA, the CDR3 is TGTGCCAGCAGCCTCCAGGGGTCAGGGGGAACCGGGGAGCTGTTTTTT. Protein sequence: CASSLQGSGGTGELFF.

This clone was observed a few times. The chain employs TRBV25-1 and TRBJ2-2, with D tentatively TRBD1 or TRBD2 (5 bases each). V shed 9 bases and J shed 5 bases, with 13 bases lying between them. Looked up from germline, CDR1 is MGHDK and CDR2 is SYGVNS. The CDR3 is 13 amino acids. CDR3 coding DNA: TGTGCCAGTAGGCGAGAGGGGACCGGGGAGCTGTTTTTT. It is translated as CASRREGTGELFF.

This clone was found a few times. The chain recombines TRBV28 with TRBJ1-2, with a weak D call TRBD1 (5 bases). CDR1 and CDR2 from the germline V gene are MDHEN and SYDVKM. V was pared by 7 bases and J by 11 bases, with 17 bases between. The CDR3 loop spans 12 amino acids. The DNA for the CDR3 is TGTGCCAGCACCACCCCTCGGGGGGGATACACCTTC. This encodes CASTTPRGGYTF.

The chain uses TRBV30 and TRBJ2-5; 10 bases are shared with TRBD1. Germline V CDR1 and CDR2: GTSNPN, SVGIG (reference sequence). The trim removed 1 base at V and 1 base at J, leaving 9 bases unmatched. This CDR3 is 17 amino acids long. The CDR3: CAWSEAGQGPFQETQYF. CDR3 in DNA: TGTGCCTGGAGTGAGGCGGGACAGGGGCCCTTCCAAGAGACCCAGTACTTC.

This clone was observed a few times. J is TRBJ2-7 and V is TRBV29-1; D remains ambiguous. This CDR3 is 12 amino acids long. From germline, CDR1 is SQVTM and CDR2 ANQGSEA. Deletions cut 4 bases from V and 4 bases from J, with 11 bases between. As DNA, the CDR3 is TGCAGCGTTGGGGCAGACAATTACGAGCAGTACTTC. It encodes CSVGADNYEQYF.

This sequence joins TRBV4-3 and TRBJ2-4, with 11 bases aligning to TRBD1. The CDR3 spans 20 residues. In germline, CDR1 is LGHNA, CDR2 YSLEER. V lost 4 bases, J lost 7 bases, and 21 bases stayed unmatched. The DNA for the CDR3 is TGCGCCAGCAGCCGAACCTGGACCGGGACAGGGGGGCGGTGGGTGAACATTCAGTACTTC. Amino acid sequence: CASSRTWTGTGGRWVNIQYF.

The V and J genes are TRBV29-1 and TRBJ2-2, with D unclear. The CDR3 is 12 amino acids. V shed 4 bases and J shed 4 bases, with 7 bases lying between them. From germline, CDR1 is SQVTM and CDR2 ANQGSEA. CDR3 DNA sequence: TGCAGCGTTGCTCTACCCACCGGGGAGCTGTTTTTT. Its translation is CSVALPTGELFF.

Turning to this clone: Other DNA sequences of this sample code for an identical CDR3. The chain couples TRBV2 to TRBJ1-1, with TRBD1 matching 7 bases. The V and J ends lost 8 bases and 0 bases, in that order; junction bases with no gene match: 3. Germline values: CDR1 SNHLY, CDR2 FYNNEI. The length of the CDR3 is 13 residues. The CDR3 sequence: CASGGQMNTEAFF. DNA for the CDR3: TGTGCCAGCGGGGGACAGATGAACACTGAAGCTTTCTTT.

The chain has TRBV30 and TRBJ1-1, with TRBD1 matching 9 bases. Germline lookup yields CDR1 GTSNPN and CDR2 SVGIG (reference sequence). The ends lost 3 bases at V and 4 bases at J; junction bases unmatched: 3. There are 13 residues in the CDR3. This CDR3 is CAWRRQGGTEAFF. The CDR3 nucleotides read TGTGCCTGGAGGAGACAGGGGGGCACTGAAGCTTTCTTT.

This chain links TRBV12-5 with TRBJ1-5; D remains ambiguous. Trimming took 1 base from V and 2 from J, leaving 6 bases between them. Germline values: CDR1 LGHNT, CDR2 FRNRAP. The CDR3 consists of 14 residues. The CDR3 spells CASGLGTGNQPQHF. In DNA, the CDR3 is TGTGCTAGTGGTTTGGGTACAGGCAATCAGCCCCAGCATTTT.

The rearrangement joins TRBV5-6 to TRBJ2-3, with unresolved D. V lost 4 bases and J 3 bases, leaving 12 bases between the germline ends. The CDR3 runs 14 residues. CDR1 is SGHDT and CDR2 is YYEEEE in the germline V gene. The CDR3 DNA follows: TGTGCCAGCAGCGGTTATGATACGACAGATACGCAGTATTTT. Its translation: CASSGYDTTDTQYF.

This clone was seen more than once but under ten times. This sequence joins TRBV28 and TRBJ1-5; D perhaps matches TRBD1 (5 bases). The CDR3 has 17 amino acids. The germline V gene has CDR1 MDHEN and CDR2 SYDVKM. V was pared by 7 bases and J by 2 bases, with 21 bases between. CDR3 protein: CASNLGTGVKGNQPQHF. CDR3 DNA: TGTGCCAGCAACTTAGGGACGGGGGTAAAGGGCAATCAGCCCCAGCATTTT. Complete variable domain (other parts from reference TRBV28 and TRBJ1-5): DVKVTQSSRYLVKRTGEKVFLECVQDMDHENMFWYRQDPGLGLRLIYFSYDVKMKEKGDIPEGYSVSREKKERFSLILESASTNQTSMYLCASNLGTGVKGNQPQHFGDGTRLSIL.

The chain employs TRBV7-9 and TRBJ2-3; 8 positions match TRBD2. Unmatched junction bases numbered 6, after V lost 3 bases and J lost 4 bases. Germline V gives CDR1 SEHNR, CDR2 FQNEAQ (reference sequence). CDR3 length: 15 amino acids. The DNA of the CDR3 is TGTGCCAGCAGCTTCGGGGGGGGGCCCCCAGATACGCAGTATTTT. It codes for CASSFGGGPPDTQYF.

This clone was counted between two and nine times. The chain joins TRBV5-1 to TRBJ1-1; D is unclear. The CDR3 extends over 15 amino acids. Looked up from germline, CDR1 is SGHRS and CDR2 is YFSETQ. Trimming stripped 1 base from V and 3 bases from J, with 13 bases between. The CDR3 is CASSLTGKRDTEAFF. The DNA of the CDR3 is TGCGCCAGCAGCTTGACGGGGAAGAGGGACACTGAAGCTTTCTTT.

The table lists this clone with a few counts. The chain employs TRBV25-1 and TRBJ1-2, with TRBD1 as a possible D gene (5 bases). This CDR3 is 15 amino acids long. The germline V and J ends were trimmed by 8 bases and 2 bases, with 18 bases remaining between them. The V gene's germline CDR1 is MGHDK and CDR2 SYGVNS. The CDR3 region is CASRRNTPGNYGYTF. The CDR3 DNA is TGTGCCAGCCGAAGAAATACTCCAGGGAACTATGGCTACACCTTC.